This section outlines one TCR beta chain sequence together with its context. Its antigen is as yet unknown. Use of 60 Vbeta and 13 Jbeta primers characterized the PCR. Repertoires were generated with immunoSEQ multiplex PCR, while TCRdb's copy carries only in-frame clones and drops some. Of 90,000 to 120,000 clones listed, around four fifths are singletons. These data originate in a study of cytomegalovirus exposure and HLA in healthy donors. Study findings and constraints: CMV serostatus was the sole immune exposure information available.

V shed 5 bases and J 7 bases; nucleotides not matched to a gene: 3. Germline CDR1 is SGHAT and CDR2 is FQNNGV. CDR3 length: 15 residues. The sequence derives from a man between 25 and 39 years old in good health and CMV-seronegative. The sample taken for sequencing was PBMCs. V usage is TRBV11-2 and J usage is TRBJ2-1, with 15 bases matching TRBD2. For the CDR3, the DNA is TGTGCCAGCAGCATGGGACTAGCGGGAGGAAATGAGCAGTTCTTC. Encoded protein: CASSMGLAGGNEQFF.